A selection of T cell receptor beta chains follows, all from one sample in a study of blood T cells in healthy people across ages. TCRdb fed the 5' RACE reads into MiXCR, producing one record per CDR3 protein. This sample has over 1.5 million distinct CDR3 sequences, with about 50% found just once. Sample: blood. The receptors come from a woman aged 40-49 years in good health. CDR3s include the opening cysteine and the closing phenylalanine or tryptophan. Rows may omit the clone size; those that give it use once, few, many or a size class.

v_gene: TRBV28; j_gene: TRBJ2-4; abundance: .; CDR3aa: CASRSPGTDLNIQYF
v_gene: TRBV5-1; j_gene: TRBJ2-1; abundance: few; CDR3aa: CASSLNSGDNEQFF
v_gene: TRBV7-2; j_gene: TRBJ2-7; abundance: .; CDR3aa: CASSLLAGGFSSYNEQYF
v_gene: TRBV6-5; j_gene: TRBJ2-3; abundance: few; CDR3aa: CASRIYPETDTQYF
v_gene: TRBV5-4; j_gene: TRBJ2-3; abundance: .; CDR3aa: CASSPRPLTDTQYF
v_gene: TRBV7-9; j_gene: TRBJ2-5; abundance: .; CDR3aa: CASSLRRGTSGDLNEQYF
v_gene: TRBV20-1; j_gene: TRBJ2-1; abundance: .; CDR3aa: CSARGVLAGARSSYNEQFF
v_gene: TRBV14; j_gene: TRBJ2-3; abundance: .; CDR3aa: CASSLPRGSRTDTQYF
v_gene: TRBV6-2/TRBV6-3; j_gene: TRBJ2-1; abundance: .; CDR3aa: CAARDRGDNEQFF
v_gene: TRBV7-2; j_gene: TRBJ2-5; abundance: few; CDR3aa: CASSLGSRGQETQYF
v_gene: TRBV6-4; j_gene: TRBJ2-1; abundance: .; CDR3aa: CASSETVSGGNNEQFF
v_gene: TRBV2; j_gene: TRBJ2-3; abundance: .; CDR3aa: CASSRSGLASTDTQYF
v_gene: TRBV20-1; j_gene: TRBJ1-2; abundance: .; CDR3aa: CNEKQGYTF
v_gene: TRBV7-9; j_gene: TRBJ2-1; abundance: .; CDR3aa: CASSSVGGLIKNEQFF
v_gene: TRBV20-1; j_gene: TRBJ2-7; abundance: few; CDR3aa: CSAYPLQGTRDEQYF
v_gene: TRBV28; j_gene: TRBJ1-2; abundance: .; CDR3aa: CASSSAGTGGTYGYTF
v_gene: TRBV18; j_gene: TRBJ2-5; abundance: many; CDR3aa: CASSPPGRQETQYF
v_gene: TRBV4-2; j_gene: TRBJ2-7; abundance: .; CDR3aa: CASSQGTGSSHEQYF
v_gene: TRBV10-3; j_gene: TRBJ2-7; abundance: few; CDR3aa: CAISDQGNSYEQYF
v_gene: TRBV20-1; j_gene: TRBJ1-5; abundance: .; CDR3aa: CSARVPGWGQPQHF
v_gene: TRBV2; j_gene: TRBJ2-3; abundance: .; CDR3aa: CATTDSTDTQYF
v_gene: TRBV20-1; j_gene: TRBJ1-2; abundance: .; CDR3aa: CSASATQGPDYGYTF
v_gene: TRBV18; j_gene: TRBJ1-2; abundance: .; CDR3aa: CASSPGGGPGYTF
v_gene: TRBV20-1; j_gene: .; abundance: few; CDR3aa: CSASWGDTYEQYF
v_gene: TRBV5-1; j_gene: TRBJ2-5; abundance: .; CDR3aa: CASEGTSGQQETQYF
v_gene: TRBV7-2; j_gene: .; abundance: .; CDR3aa: CASSLQSGGAGETQYF
v_gene: TRBV20-1; j_gene: TRBJ2-3; abundance: .; CDR3aa: CSAPRGVDTQYF
v_gene: TRBV2; j_gene: TRBJ2-7; abundance: .; CDR3aa: CASRGVGYEQYF
v_gene: TRBV20-1; j_gene: TRBJ2-7; abundance: .; CDR3aa: CSAPRGGGSSYEQYF
v_gene: TRBV29-1; j_gene: TRBJ2-7; abundance: .; CDR3aa: CSVVGGLAGNEQYF
v_gene: TRBV25-1; j_gene: TRBJ1-2; abundance: few; CDR3aa: CASRKGQGDYTF
v_gene: TRBV6-2/TRBV6-3; j_gene: TRBJ1-1; abundance: .; CDR3aa: CASSSIEGSNTEAFF
v_gene: TRBV2; j_gene: TRBJ2-7; abundance: .; CDR3aa: CASSADSIGEQYF
v_gene: TRBV20-1; j_gene: TRBJ2-1; abundance: .; CDR3aa: CSARDRGTPINEQFF
v_gene: TRBV7-8; j_gene: TRBJ2-1; abundance: .; CDR3aa: CASKEDEQGYNEQFF
v_gene: TRBV20-1; j_gene: TRBJ2-1; abundance: once; CDR3aa: CSARSLAGLYNEQFF
v_gene: TRBV20-1; j_gene: TRBJ2-7; abundance: .; CDR3aa: CSAGVIDFYEQYF
v_gene: TRBV7-2; j_gene: TRBJ1-6; abundance: few; CDR3aa: CASRSQWASNSPLHF
v_gene: TRBV29-1; j_gene: TRBJ2-5; abundance: few; CDR3aa: CSVEGIQGETQYF
v_gene: TRBV6-9; j_gene: TRBJ2-4; abundance: .; CDR3aa: CASRESKNIQYF
v_gene: TRBV12-3/TRBV12-4; j_gene: TRBJ2-5; abundance: many; CDR3aa: CASRTGYRETQYF
v_gene: TRBV10-3; j_gene: TRBJ2-7; abundance: few; CDR3aa: CAISESTGSYPYEQYF
v_gene: TRBV27; j_gene: TRBJ2-1; abundance: few; CDR3aa: CASSVIQGYNEQFF
v_gene: TRBV18; j_gene: TRBJ2-1; abundance: .; CDR3aa: CASSPPIGPLRDRYNEQFF
v_gene: TRBV6-6; j_gene: TRBJ1-4; abundance: .; CDR3aa: CASRAGDEKLFF
v_gene: TRBV7-2; j_gene: TRBJ2-1; abundance: .; CDR3aa: CASSLGASGSRYEQFF
v_gene: TRBV4-2; j_gene: TRBJ1-6; abundance: few; CDR3aa: CASSQAEGQGDSPLHF
v_gene: TRBV7-2; j_gene: TRBJ2-5; abundance: .; CDR3aa: CASSPGQGATVETQYF
v_gene: TRBV7-9; j_gene: TRBJ1-2; abundance: .; CDR3aa: CASSLAGLLYGYTF
v_gene: TRBV4-2; j_gene: TRBJ1-1; abundance: .; CDR3aa: CASSQESTQNTEAFF